The rows below give T cell receptor beta chains drawn from one sample of a study of T cells in Graves' hyperthyroidism and ophthalmopathy. TCRdb reprocessed the multiplex PCR reads via MiXCR and lists one record per CDR3 protein. Here the sample spans about 590,000 distinct CDR3 sequences, 15% to 17% being singletons. Sequences were obtained from blood. The receptor source for this set is a woman under 40 with Graves' hyperthyroidism. Both conserved end residues are part of each CDR3. D genes are given only for firm matches. Not every row has a clone size; where given, it reads once, few, many or a size class.

D	V	J	size	DNA	CDR3
NA	TRBV5-6	TRBJ2-7	NA	TGTGCCAGCAGCTCCACCGGGACATCCTCCGGGCAGTACTTC	CASSSTGTSSGQYF
NA	TRBV11-1	TRBJ2-5	many	TGTGCCAGCAGCTTAGCCCGTTTAGAGACCCAGTACTTC	CASSLARLETQYF
NA	TRBV30	TRBJ2-2	NA	TGTGCCTGGACTGGTTCGAACACCGGGGAGCTGTTTTTT	CAWTGSNTGELFF
NA	TRBV5-1	TRBJ1-2	few	TGCGCCAGCAGCTTAACACCTCCGGATGGCTACACCTTC	CASSLTPPDGYTF
TRBD2	TRBV2	TRBJ2-1	many	TGTGCCAGCAGTGAAGCTAGCGGGGTGAATGAGCAGTTCTTC	CASSEASGVNEQFF
TRBD2	TRBV5-4	TRBJ2-1	few	TGTGCCAGCAGCGGGCCGACTAGCGGGAGCATCTCCTACAATGAGCAGTTCTTC	CASSGPTSGSISYNEQFF
NA	TRBV3-1	TRBJ2-2	NA	TGTGCCAGCAGCCAAGCGGGAACCGGGGAGCTGTTTTTT	CASSQAGTGELFF
NA	TRBV5-6	TRBJ2-1	few	TGTGCCAGCAGCTTACGGACAGGGAGGGTAAATGAGCAGTTCTTC	CASSLRTGRVNEQFF
NA	TRBV6-1	TRBJ2-5	few	TGTGCCAGCAGCATAGGACTTAGCGAGACAGAGACCCAGTACTTC	CASSIGLSETETQYF
NA	TRBV5-1	TRBJ1-1	NA	TGCGCCAGCAGCTCGGAGTTAATAGGGCGGTACACTGAAGCTTTCTTT	CASSSELIGRYTEAFF
TRBD2	TRBV6-1	TRBJ2-1	NA	TGTGCCAGCAGTCCCGGGACTAGTAAGGGTGTTGGGGACCTTTTTTGGGAGCAGTTCTTC	CASSPGTSKGVGDLFWEQFF
NA	TRBV3-1	TRBJ2-7	many	TGTGCCAGCAGCCAGAGCAGCGGGCCACTGAACGAGCAGTACTTC	CASSQSSGPLNEQYF
NA	TRBV20-1	TRBJ2-7	many	TGCAGTGTCCCGGGGCCCCTACCCTACGAGCAGTACTTC	CSVPGPLPYEQYF
NA	TRBV6-1	TRBJ1-2	many	TGTGCCAGCAGGACCGACTATGGCTACACCTTC	CASRTDYGYTF
NA	TRBV2	TRBJ2-1	few	TGTGCCGTAACAACGACCAACAGGGATGAGCAGTTCTTC	CAVTTTNRDEQFF
NA	TRBV15	TRBJ1-1	many	TGTGCCACCAGCAGAGTAAACACTGAAGCTTTCTTT	CATSRVNTEAFF
NA	TRBV28	TRBJ2-7	many	TGTGCCAGCAGTTTCGGGCGCGCCGAGCAGTACTTC	CASSFGRAEQYF
NA	TRBV6-2/TRBV6-3	TRBJ2-7	many	TGTGCCAGCAGTTACTCAGGCGGTACCTACGAGCAGTACTTC	CASSYSGGTYEQYF
TRBD2	TRBV19	TRBJ2-3	NA	TGTGCCAGTAGTTCCCCTAGCGGGGGGTCTAGCACAGATACGCAGTATTTT	CASSSPSGGSSTDTQYF
NA	TRBV5-1	TRBJ2-3	many	TGTGCCAGCAGCTTAAGCGGAGATACGCAGTATTTT	CASSLSGDTQYF
NA	TRBV27	TRBJ2-2	NA	TGTGCCAGCAGTTTTTGGGAGAACACCGGGGAGCTGTTTTTT	CASSFWENTGELFF
TRBD1	TRBV28	TRBJ1-4	few	TGTGCCAGCAGTTTATCTACAGGGGGTAGTGAAAAACTGTTTTTT	CASSLSTGGSEKLFF
TRBD2	TRBV29-1	TRBJ2-3	many	TGCAGCGCGGGAGGGGATACGCAGTATTTT	CSAGGDTQYF
NA	TRBV6-1	TRBJ2-1	few	TGTGCCAGCAGTCAGACTACTACAAACAATGAGCAGTTCTTC	CASSQTTTNNEQFF
TRBD1	TRBV6-2/TRBV6-3	TRBJ2-4	many	TGTGCCAGCAGAGACGACAGGGTAGCCAAAAACATTCAGTACTTC	CASRDDRVAKNIQYF
NA	TRBV7-2	TRBJ2-1	many	TGTGCCAGCAGCTTACCATTCGGCAGCTCCTACAATGAGCAGTTCTTC	CASSLPFGSSYNEQFF
TRBD2	TRBV4-1	TRBJ2-3	NA	TGCGCCGGCAGCCAAGCACCCTTGACTAGCTGGTGGATGAGAGATACGCAGTATTTT	CAGSQAPLTSWWMRDTQYF
NA	TRBV7-9	TRBJ1-3	NA	TGTGCCAGCAGCGACACAGGGAATGGAAACACCATATATTTT	CASSDTGNGNTIYF
NA	TRBV27	TRBJ2-3	many	TGTGCCAGCCCGCCCATGGAGGGTGCAGATACGCAGTATTTT	CASPPMEGADTQYF
TRBD2	TRBV7-9	TRBJ2-3	many	TGTGCCAGCAGGGAGGGACTAGAAACAGATACGCAGTATTTT	CASREGLETDTQYF
TRBD1	TRBV5-6	TRBJ2-1	many	TGTGCCAGCAGCTCAAGAGGGGGCCCGTCCTACAATGAGCAGTTCTTC	CASSSRGGPSYNEQFF
NA	TRBV11-1	TRBJ2-6	NA	TGCGCCAGCAGACATGGTGGGGCCAACGTCCTGACTTTC	CASRHGGANVLTF
NA	TRBV12-3/TRBV12-4	TRBJ2-3	many	TGTGCCAGCATTCTTTCTGACGGGGGCACAGATACGCAGTATTTT	CASILSDGGTDTQYF
NA	TRBV19	TRBJ2-2	few	TGTGCCAGTAGGATCTTGACGGCTTCCGGGGAGCTGTTTTTT	CASRILTASGELFF
TRBD1	TRBV11-3	TRBJ2-1	many	TGTGCCAGCAGCTTGGACAGGTTCAACAATGAGCAGTTCTTC	CASSLDRFNNEQFF
TRBD1	TRBV29-1	TRBJ2-5	NA	TGCAGCGTGAAGGGACAGGGAAAGGGGGAGACCCAGTACTTC	CSVKGQGKGETQYF
NA	TRBV20-1	TRBJ1-2	NA	TGCAGTGCTAGAGATAGGAGGGGCGGCTACACCTTC	CSARDRRGGYTF
TRBD2	TRBV6-2/TRBV6-3	TRBJ2-3	few	TGTGCCAGCAGTTCACTAGCGGGAGCGAAAGATACGCAGTATTTT	CASSSLAGAKDTQYF
NA	TRBV10-3	TRBJ1-3	few	TGTGCCATCAGTGATATGCGGACTGGAAACACCATATATTTT	CAISDMRTGNTIYF
NA	TRBV15	TRBJ2-1	NA	TGTGCCACCAGCAGACCTATGCCGGGATACAATGAGCAGTTCTTC	CATSRPMPGYNEQFF
TRBD2	TRBV5-1	TRBJ2-3	many	TGCGCCAGCAGCCCCGTAGCGGGACCTAGCACAGATACGCAGTATTTT	CASSPVAGPSTDTQYF
TRBD1	TRBV15	TRBJ2-1	NA	TGTGCCACCAGCAGAGATTTGGGACAGGTTTTCTACAATGAGCAGTTCTTC	CATSRDLGQVFYNEQFF
NA	TRBV20-1	TRBJ2-5	few	TGCAGTGCTAGAGATTCCGGGAGAGAGACCCAGTACTTC	CSARDSGRETQYF
TRBD1	TRBV19	TRBJ1-5	few	TGTGCCAGTAGTAAGGAGACAGGGGCCCTCAATCAGCCCCAGCATTTT	CASSKETGALNQPQHF
TRBD2	TRBV10-3	TRBJ2-7	NA	TGTGCCATCCTTTCACTAGCGGGAGTTAAGCAGTACTTC	CAILSLAGVKQYF
TRBD1	TRBV19	TRBJ2-7	NA	TGTGCCAGTAGAGCTATCGGAGGGACAGGCTACTCCTACGAGCAGTACTTC	CASRAIGGTGYSYEQYF
NA	TRBV5-8	TRBJ2-7	NA	TGTGCCAGCAGCCCCGGTGGGGTCGAGCAGTACTTC	CASSPGGVEQYF
TRBD2	TRBV28	TRBJ2-7	many	TGTGCCAGCACCAGTACTAGCGGGAGAGGTTCCTACGAGCAGTACTTC	CASTSTSGRGSYEQYF
NA	TRBV7-9	TRBJ2-1	NA	TGTGCCAGCAGTGAGGCGGGGTCCAATGAGCAGTTCTTC	CASSEAGSNEQFF
NA	TRBV18	TRBJ1-5	few	TGTGCCAGCTCACCAGGCAGGGTGGATCAGCCCCAGCATTTT	CASSPGRVDQPQHF
NA	TRBV19	TRBJ1-2	NA	TGTGCCAGTAGTATCGCCGGACAGAGAGTCTATGGCTACACCTTC	CASSIAGQRVYGYTF
NA	TRBV27	TRBJ1-2	many	TGTGCCAGCAGTTTAACCAACCCTTCAGCCTCAGCTAACTATGGCTACACCTTC	CASSLTNPSASANYGYTF
NA	TRBV20-1	TRBJ2-1	few	TGCAGTGCAGGAAGGCAGGGACAATTAAAAAGCTACAATGAGCAGTTCTTC	CSAGRQGQLKSYNEQFF
NA	TRBV19	TRBJ1-1	NA	TGTGCCAGTAGTATTCCAGGGCCGGGGCAAAGGGGGAACACTGAAGCTTTCTTT	CASSIPGPGQRGNTEAFF
NA	TRBV7-9	TRBJ1-1	many	TGTGCCAGCAGCTCTACGCGGGGATCCGACACTTTTGACGGCTCGGACACTGAAGCTTTCTTT	CASSSTRGSDTFDGSDTEAFF
TRBD2	TRBV19	TRBJ2-1	NA	TGTGCCAGTAGTAAACTAGCGGGCGGGAGCTCCTACAATGAGCAGTTCTTC	CASSKLAGGSSYNEQFF
TRBD1	TRBV19	TRBJ1-1	NA	TGTGCCAGTAGTATGCGGGCAGGGGGTAACACTGAAGCTTTCTTT	CASSMRAGGNTEAFF
NA	TRBV18	TRBJ2-1	NA	TGTGCCAGCTCACCACCGGTTAGACACGATGTCAGCTCCTACAATGAGCAGTTCTTC	CASSPPVRHDVSSYNEQFF
TRBD1	TRBV15	TRBJ2-7	NA	TGTGCCACCAGCAGAGGAGGGACAGTCTACAATGAGCAGTACTTC	CATSRGGTVYNEQYF
TRBD1	TRBV27	TRBJ1-6	NA	TGTGCCAGCAGCCGAAAGTTGGCGGACAGGGGTTATTCACCCCTCCACTTT	CASSRKLADRGYSPLHF